Below, 25 T cell receptor beta chains from the same sample are listed, as sequenced in a study of beta chain features in type 1 diabetes. These TCRs are of unknown antigen specificity. TCRB transcripts that were expressed got sequenced, as all of the isolated RNA had been reverse transcribed. The repertoire was sequenced with immunoSEQ multiplex PCR; TCRdb's copy has only in-frame clones and lacks some. The sample consists of 300,000 or so clones, approximately 13% of them appearing once. The study, taken as a whole, reports: Shorter TCRB CDR3s, moderately but significantly so, marked every one of the four CD4+ subsets in Type 1 diabetes patients.

Sequencing used naive CD4+ T cells from blood. All receptors derive from a young woman with type 1 diabetes.

The CDR3 region is CASSPDGETQYF. The CDR3 DNA follows: TGTGCCAGCAGCCCAGACGGGGAGACCCAGTACTTC. V usage is TRBV11-3 and J usage is TRBJ2-5; D remains ambiguous. CDR1 and CDR2 (germline): SGHNT, YENEEA. The CDR3 covers 12 residues. The V end was cut by 5 bases, the J end by 5 bases, with 9 bases between.

This clone was counted a few times. The chain combines TRBV5-1 with TRBJ2-7; a weak D match, TRBD1 (5 bases). The germline gives CDR1 SGHRS, CDR2 YFSETQ. The CDR3 loop spans 16 amino acids. V lost 0 bases to trimming and J lost 0 bases, with 13 bases between them. This CDR3 is CASSLGLDKSSYEQYF. CDR3 sequence (DNA): TGCGCCAGCAGCTTGGGGCTGGACAAGAGCTCCTACGAGCAGTACTTC.

This clone turned up a few times. This CDR3 is also generated by other DNA sequences in the sample. The chain has TRBV7-2 and TRBJ2-5; no reliable D call. V gave up 1 base and J gave up 0 bases, with 3 bases separating them. The germline CDR1 and CDR2 sequences are SGHTA and FQGNSA. The CDR3 contains 13 residues. The CDR3 reads CASSLVYQETQYF. DNA of the CDR3: TGTGCCAGCAGCTTAGTCTACCAAGAGACCCAGTACTTC. Full variable domain (remainder filled in from reference TRBV7-2 and TRBJ2-5): GAGVSQSPSNKVTEKGKDVELRCDPISGHTALYWYRQSLGQGLEFLIYFQGNSAPDKSGLPSDRFSAERTGGSVSTLTIQRTQQEDSAVYLCASSLVYQETQYFGPGTRLLVL.

This chain links TRBV9 with TRBJ2-3; D may be TRBD2 (6 bases). CDR1 and CDR2 (germline): SGDLS, YYNGEE. The CDR3 is 16 amino acids. The germline V and J ends were trimmed by 1 base and 1 base, with 13 bases remaining between them. In DNA, the CDR3 is TGTGCCAGCAGCGTACGCCGGGACTCCCGCACAGATACGCAGTATTTT. It translates to CASSVRRDSRTDTQYF.

This chain links TRBV7-2 with TRBJ2-3; D may be TRBD2 (5 bases). CDR1 is SGHTA, CDR2 FQGNSA, per germline. The CDR3 sequence is 14 residues long. Trimming took 5 bases from V and 0 from J, leaving 9 bases between them. The CDR3 loop reads CASSPTGSTDTQYF. The CDR3 coding sequence is TGTGCCAGCAGCCCAACGGGAAGCACAGATACGCAGTATTTT.

This clone was detected a few times. V is TRBV6-5 and J is TRBJ2-7, with unresolved D. Looked up from germline, CDR1 is MNHEY and CDR2 is SVGAGI. V shed 5 bases and J shed 6 bases, with 11 bases lying between them. The CDR3 runs 12 residues. CDR3 nucleotides: TGTGCCAGCAGTCCTCAGTCGTCCGAGCAGTACTTC. Its protein is CASSPQSSEQYF.

This clone was seen a few times. The rearrangement joins TRBV5-1 to TRBJ1-1; D not certain. Trimming took 4 bases from V and 8 from J, leaving 15 bases between them. CDR3 length equals 13 residues. Germline V gene data show CDR1 as SGHRS and CDR2 as YFSETQ. This chain's CDR3 is CASSLLVGVEAFF. In nucleotides, the CDR3 is TGCGCCAGCAGCCTCCTTGTCGGGGTCGAAGCTTTCTTT.

The J gene is TRBJ2-3, the V gene TRBV2, with 9 bases identical to TRBD2. Germline V CDR1 and CDR2: SNHLY, FYNNEI. The CDR3 consists of 15 residues. V was pared by 7 bases and J by 6 bases, with 11 bases of the junction left unmatched. CDR3 in amino acids: CASTASGTGWDTQYF. In nucleotides, the CDR3 is TGTGCCAGCACCGCTAGCGGGACGGGATGGGATACGCAGTATTTT.

The rearrangement joins TRBV27 to TRBJ2-7; 11 positions agree with TRBD2. The CDR3 contains 15 residues. V lost 3 bases and J lost 2; bases outside the gene matches: 3. CDR1 and CDR2 (germline): MNHEY, SMNVEV (reference sequence). CDR3 sequence (DNA): TGTGCCAGCAGTTTCCTTAGCGGGAGGGCCTACGAGCAGTACTTC. It translates to CASSFLSGRAYEQYF.

The chain uses TRBV29-1 and TRBJ2-3, with 13 bases matching TRBD2. CDR1 is SQVTM, CDR2 ANQGSEA, per germline. The CDR3 sequence is 16 residues long. After removal of 5 bases from V and 3 bases from J, the junction contained 8 bases not matched to a gene. As DNA, the CDR3 is TGCAGCGTTCTTGGACTAGCGGGAGTTGGTACAGATACGCAGTATTTT. It codes for CSVLGLAGVGTDTQYF.

This clone was found a few times. The chain employs TRBV15 and TRBJ2-2, with 7 bases that match TRBD2. Germline CDR1 and CDR2: LNHNV and YYDKDF (reference sequence). Trimming cost V 5 bases and J 0 bases; bases outside gene matches: 15. The CDR3 is 19 residues long. In DNA, the CDR3 is TGTGCCACCAGCCCACGAAGGAGGGCTAGCGGCTCGAACACCGGGGAGCTGTTTTTT. Amino acid sequence: CATSPRRRASGSNTGELFF.

Written as DNA, the CDR3 is TGTGCCAGCAGTTATCGGTCCGGGGAGCTGTTTTTT. Amino acid sequence: CASSYRSGELFF. This rearrangement joins TRBV6-1 to TRBJ2-2; no clear D gene. The CDR3 totals 12 residues. Trimming took 5 bases from V and 6 from J, leaving 7 bases between them. Germline assignment: CDR1 MNHNS and CDR2 SASEGT.

The V and J genes are TRBV6-5 and TRBJ2-1, with 8 bases identical to TRBD2. The germline V gene encodes CDR1 MNHEY and CDR2 SVGAGI. CDR3 length: 13 residues. Losses at the gene ends were 7 bases for V and 10 bases for J; bases not matched to a gene: 9. The CDR3 loop reads CASNREGLGEQFF. CDR3 nucleotide sequence: TGTGCCAGCAACCGGGAGGGCCTGGGCGAGCAGTTCTTC.

This chain joins TRBV4-3 and TRBJ1-2, with 8 bases identical to TRBD1. V gave up 3 bases and J gave up 3 bases; unmatched junction bases: 3. The germline V gene has CDR1 LGHNA and CDR2 YSLEER. This CDR3 has 14 residues. In nucleotides, the CDR3 is TGCGCCAGCAGCCAGGACAGGGCCGACTATGGCTACACCTTC. This sequence encodes CASSQDRADYGYTF.

The chain has TRBV5-1 and TRBJ2-1, with D perhaps TRBD2 (5 bases). The germline CDR1 and CDR2 sequences are SGHRS and YFSETQ. This CDR3 has 14 amino acids. Trimming stripped 0 bases from V and 8 bases from J, with 12 bases between. CDR3 loop: CASSLVSPGDEQFF. CDR3 DNA sequence: TGCGCCAGCAGCTTGGTAAGCCCCGGGGATGAGCAGTTCTTC.

This clone was counted a few times. The CDR3 reads CASSSGGPSVGSGELFF. CDR3 in DNA: TGTGCCAGCAGTTCAGGGGGCCCCAGTGTTGGTTCCGGGGAGCTGTTTTTT. The gene calls are TRBV27 and TRBJ2-2; the match to TRBD1 covers 8 bases. Looked up from germline, CDR1 is MNHEY and CDR2 is SMNVEV (reference sequence). CDR3 length: 17 amino acids. V lost 4 bases to trimming and J lost 6 bases; unmatched junction nucleotides: 13.

The table lists this clone with a few counts. The V and J genes are TRBV15 and TRBJ1-1; 7 positions agree with TRBD1. Germline values: CDR1 LNHNV, CDR2 YYDKDF (reference sequence). Germline trimming cut 0 bases from V and 8 bases from J; bases unmatched to any gene: 3. CDR3 size: 13 residues. The CDR3 here is CATSRDRDREAFF. The CDR3 DNA follows: TGTGCCACCAGCAGAGATCGGGACAGAGAAGCTTTCTTT.

This clone was detected a few times. The chain joins TRBV5-1 to TRBJ2-3; D is ambiguous. V was clipped by 1 base and J by 0 bases, with 6 bases between them. CDR3 length equals 14 residues. Looked up from germline, CDR1 is SGHRS and CDR2 is YFSETQ. DNA of the CDR3: TGCGCCAGCAGCTTGATGCGGAGCACAGATACGCAGTATTTT. This sequence encodes CASSLMRSTDTQYF.

The table lists this clone with a few counts. One junction end does not reproduce the germline sequence, and a read error may be involved. V and J are TRBV28 and TRBJ2-7, with TRBD2 identical over 7 bases. The CDR3 is 11 residues long. Germline V gives CDR1 MDHEN, CDR2 SYDVKM. DNA of the CDR3: TGCATAACTCTAGCGGCGGGGGAGCAGTACTTC. This translates into CITLAAGEQYF.

The DNA of the CDR3 is TGTGCCAGTAGTACCGAGGGACAAGCTGGGGCCAACGTCCTGACTTTC. This translates into CASSTEGQAGANVLTF. V usage is TRBV19 and J usage is TRBJ2-6; possibly TRBD1 for D (6 bases). This CDR3 region has 16 residues. Germline CDR1 reads LNHDA; CDR2 reads SQIVND (reference sequence). The V and J ends lost 4 bases and 2 bases respectively, with 12 bases between them. The full variable domain, in which reference TRBV19 and TRBJ2-6 provide the parts outside the CDR3, is DGGITQSPKYLFRKEGQNVTLSCEQNLNHDAMYWYRQDPGQGLRLIYYSQIVNDFQKGDIAEGYSVSREKKESFPLTVTSAQKNPTAFYLCASSTEGQAGANVLTFGAGSRLTVL.

This clone was detected a few times. This CDR3 reads CASSSRTGADTQYF. CDR3 DNA sequence: TGTGCCAGCAGTTCCCGGACAGGGGCAGATACGCAGTATTTT. The rearrangement joins TRBV27 to TRBJ2-3, with 9 positions matching TRBD1. J gave up 4 bases and V 4 bases, and 3 bases lay outside the gene matches. The CDR3 has 14 amino acids. Looked up from germline, CDR1 is MNHEY and CDR2 is SMNVEV (reference sequence).

This clone was detected a few times. The CDR3 DNA is TGTGCCAGCAGCCTAATCTTCCGCACTGAAGCTTTCTTT. This translates into CASSLIFRTEAFF. The V call is TRBV7-2, the J call TRBJ1-1; D not certain. CDR3 size: 13 residues. CDR1 is SGHTA, CDR2 FQGNSA, per germline. V gave up 5 bases and J gave up 4 bases, with 11 bases separating them.

This clone was observed a handful of times. The chain links TRBV10-3 to TRBJ2-7; TRBD1 matches at 7 bases. Germline assignment: CDR1 ENHRY and CDR2 SYGVKD. This CDR3 has 12 amino acids. The ends lost 4 bases at V and 5 bases at J; junction bases unmatched: 2. CDR3 sequence reads: CAISGTGDEQYV. In DNA, the CDR3 is TGTGCCATCAGTGGGACAGGTGACGAGCAGTACGTC.

In this sample, this clone turned up a few times. The chain has TRBV7-2 and TRBJ2-7, with a tentative D call TRBD2 (5 bases). V was pared by 1 base and J by 3 bases, with 10 bases between. Germline lookup yields CDR1 SGHTA and CDR2 FQGNSA. The CDR3 covers 14 residues. DNA for the CDR3: TGTGCCAGCAGCTTAGTGGGAGCGGACTACGAGCAGTACTTC. It yields the protein CASSLVGADYEQYF.

The V gene is TRBV28, the J gene TRBJ1-5, with D possibly being TRBD1 (6 bases). V was clipped by 3 bases and J by 9 bases, with 18 bases between them. CDR1 and CDR2 (germline): MDHEN, SYDVKM. This CDR3 is 15 amino acids long. Here the CDR3 reads CASSLGAGGGGPQHF. The CDR3 DNA reads as TGTGCCAGCAGTTTGGGCGCGGGGGGGGGCGGGCCCCAGCATTTT. The full variable domain, completed using reference TRBV28 and TRBJ1-5, is DVKVTQSSRYLVKRTGEKVFLECVQDMDHENMFWYRQDPGLGLRLIYFSYDVKMKEKGDIPEGYSVSREKKERFSLILESASTNQTSMYLCASSLGAGGGGPQHFGDGTRLSIL.